Below are 13 T cell receptor beta chains sequenced from a single sample in a study of T cells in Graves' hyperthyroidism and ophthalmopathy. Researchers took RNA transcripts and amplified the TCR beta CDR3 regions from them. First-round RT-PCR of the TCR CDR3 relied on the HTBI primer set. Using its own MiXCR run on the multiplex PCR reads, TCRdb lists one record per CDR3 protein. The sample includes hundreds of thousands of distinct CDR3 sequences, roughly an eighth of them seen just once. Sequenced material: blood. The receptors derive from a woman aged 18-29 years with Graves' hyperthyroidism.

This clonotype was found many times. This chain uses TRBV19 with TRBJ2-3; no firm D call. V lost 5 bases and J lost 1, with 13 bases in between. This CDR3 comprises 15 residues. Germline CDR1 and CDR2: LNHDA and SQIVND (reference sequence). Written as DNA, the CDR3 is TGTGCCAGTAGTGTTCCGTATCATCGCACAGATACGCAGTATTTT. It yields the protein CASSVPYHRTDTQYF.

This clonotype has more than one count but fewer than ten. V and J are TRBV27 and TRBJ1-6; no firm D call. Trimming left V 2 bases short and J 8 bases short, with 16 bases between. Germline V lookup: CDR1 MNHEY, CDR2 SMNVEV (reference sequence). The CDR3 totals 16 residues. In nucleotides, the CDR3 is TGTGCCAGCAGTTTACGGGCCGGCTTCGGGGATTCACCCCTCCACTTT. This sequence encodes CASSLRAGFGDSPLHF.

There are many counts of this clonotype. CDR3 residues: CASSWTYHQPQHF. The DNA of the CDR3 is TGTGCCAGTAGCTGGACTTATCATCAGCCCCAGCATTTT. The chain combines TRBV19 with TRBJ1-5; D not resolved. The CDR3 sequence is 13 residues long. Trimming removed 6 bases from V and 5 bases from J, with 11 bases in between. Germline V lookup: CDR1 LNHDA, CDR2 SQIVND (reference sequence).

The chain uses TRBV2 and TRBJ1-6, with D unresolved. With 6 bases removed from V and 5 bases from J, the gap between germline ends came to 14 bases. Looked up from germline, CDR1 is SNHLY and CDR2 is FYNNEI. The CDR3 consists of 15 residues. The CDR3 sequence: CASRPRRADNSPLHF. For the CDR3, the DNA is TGTGCCAGCAGACCGAGAAGGGCTGATAATTCACCCCTCCACTTT. The full variable domain, in which reference TRBV2 and TRBJ1-6 provide the parts outside the CDR3, is EPEVTQTPSHQVTQMGQEVILRCVPISNHLYFYWYRQILGQKVEFLVSFYNNEISEKSEIFDDQFSVERPDGSNFTLKIRSTKLEDSAMYFCASRPRRADNSPLHFGNGTRLTVT.

At least ten counts were recorded for this clonotype. The chain is built from TRBV28 and TRBJ2-3; 16 bases match TRBD2. The V and J ends lost 5 bases and 7 bases, in that order; junction bases with no gene match: 3. The germline gives CDR1 MDHEN, CDR2 SYDVKM. This CDR3 spans 15 amino acids. CDR3 DNA: TGTGCCAGCAGTGGGACTAGCGGGGGGGAATATACGCAGTATTTT. Translation gives CASSGTSGGEYTQYF. Combining the CDR3 with reference TRBV28 and TRBJ2-3 gives the whole variable domain DVKVTQSSRYLVKRTGEKVFLECVQDMDHENMFWYRQDPGLGLRLIYFSYDVKMKEKGDIPEGYSVSREKKERFSLILESASTNQTSMYLCASSGTSGGEYTQYFGPGTRLTVL.

This clonotype showed up many times. This chain connects TRBV11-1 to TRBJ2-7; D not certain. The V end was cut by 2 bases, the J end by 0 bases, with 14 bases between. CDR3 size: 16 residues. Germline CDR1 and CDR2: SGHAT and FQDESV (reference sequence). CDR3 in amino acids: CASSLKGSRSSYEQYF. The CDR3 DNA reads TGTGCCAGCAGCTTAAAGGGCAGTCGGAGCTCCTACGAGCAGTACTTC.

This clonotype has a count of ten or more. V and J are TRBV2 and TRBJ2-3; TRBD1 agrees at 10 bases. The junction had 6 bases not matched to a gene; V was cut back by 8 bases and J by 1 base. The CDR3 consists of 15 residues. CDR1 and CDR2 (germline): SNHLY, FYNNEI. As DNA, the CDR3 is TGTGCCAGCCCTGCCGGGACAGGGGGCACAGATACGCAGTATTTT. Its translation is CASPAGTGGTDTQYF.

This clonotype was counted ten times or more. The V and J genes are TRBV12-3 or TRBV12-4 and TRBJ2-2, with 11 bases aligning to TRBD2. The trim removed 10 bases at V and 6 bases at J, leaving 7 bases unmatched. The CDR3 length is 14 residues. The CDR3 loop reads CANTIAGGPGELFF. CDR3 nucleotides: TGTGCCAACACTATAGCGGGGGGGCCCGGGGAGCTGTTTTTT.

This clonotype was recorded many times. The chain links TRBV18 to TRBJ2-5, with D possibly being TRBD1 (6 bases). V was clipped by 3 bases and J by 4 bases, with 18 bases between them. The CDR3 is 16 amino acids. Germline-derived CDR1 and CDR2 are KGHSH and LQKENI. As DNA, the CDR3 is TGTGCCAGCTCACCTATCATCACAGGGAACGGAGAGACCCAGTACTTC. Its protein is CASSPIITGNGETQYF.

This clonotype came up many times. The chain is built from TRBV7-9 and TRBJ1-1; no reliable D call. V gave up 1 base and J gave up 0 bases, with 9 bases separating them. Germline assignment: CDR1 SEHNR and CDR2 FQNEAQ (reference sequence). CDR3 length: 15 residues. CDR3 bases: TGTGCCAGCAGCTTAGTCGGACGGATGAACACTGAAGCTTTCTTT. Its protein product is CASSLVGRMNTEAFF.

The chain couples TRBV9 to TRBJ1-2; D remains ambiguous. In germline, CDR1 is SGDLS, CDR2 YYNGEE. CDR3 length: 14 amino acids. V lost 0 bases to trimming and J lost 11 bases, with 17 bases between them. This CDR3 reads CASSVGALDPRYTF. Written as DNA, the CDR3 is TGTGCCAGCAGCGTAGGGGCTCTCGATCCTCGGTACACCTTC.

To note about this clonotype: A much larger clone differs from this one at a single base, so this may be a read error. The V gene is TRBV27, the J gene TRBJ2-1; TRBD2 aligns across 9 bases. The trim removed 3 bases at V and 7 bases at J, leaving 7 bases unmatched. CDR3 size: 15 residues. Germline V gene data show CDR1 as MNHEY and CDR2 as SMNVEV (reference sequence). The CDR3 protein is CASSFAGGLANEQFF. The CDR3 nucleotides are TGTGCCAGCAGTTTTGCGGGGGGGCTCGCAAATGAGCAGTTCTTC.

The rearrangement joins TRBV4-1 to TRBJ1-1, with D possibly matching TRBD1 (6 bases). This CDR3 has 15 amino acids. Germline-derived CDR1 and CDR2 are MGHRA and YSYEKL. V shed 2 bases and J shed 3 bases, with 13 bases lying between them. For the CDR3, the DNA is TGCGCCAGCAGCCAACGTAGGAGGGGGTACACTGAAGCTTTCTTT. It yields the protein CASSQRRRGYTEAFF.